This TCR beta chain came from a study of long-term antiretroviral therapy in people with HIV. Regarding the study as a whole: When set beside controls, HIV repertoires had CDR3 length ranges that were narrower. Post-treatment diversity went higher with ART but stayed below transplant donor controls.

The CDR3 covers 16 residues. The V end lost 4 bases, the J end lost 0 bases, and 15 bases lay between the germline ends. The germline V gene has CDR1 SGHDT and CDR2 YYEEEE. The assay, immunoSEQ v3.0, was run at survey level. TCRdb keeps only in-frame clones here, not all; method: immunoSEQ multiplex PCR. Of 40,000 to 50,000 clones detected, approximately 94% appear once; the ten largest clones hold roughly 2.2%. There were no participants with HIV treated outside the United States. Samples held roughly 0.85-11 million cryopreserved PBMC, and DNA extraction followed. On this clone: What it binds is not known.

The clonotype originates from a man aged 30 to 45 with HIV. The input for sequencing was unsorted PBMCs, taken 9 to 9.5 years after starting antiretroviral therapy. The V call is TRBV5-6, the J call TRBJ2-3; D is possibly TRBD1 or TRBD2 (6 bases each). In DNA form, the CDR3 reads TGTGCCAGCAGCCATAAAGGGGGGCCTAGCACAGATACGCAGTATTTT. This sequence encodes CASSHKGGPSTDTQYF.